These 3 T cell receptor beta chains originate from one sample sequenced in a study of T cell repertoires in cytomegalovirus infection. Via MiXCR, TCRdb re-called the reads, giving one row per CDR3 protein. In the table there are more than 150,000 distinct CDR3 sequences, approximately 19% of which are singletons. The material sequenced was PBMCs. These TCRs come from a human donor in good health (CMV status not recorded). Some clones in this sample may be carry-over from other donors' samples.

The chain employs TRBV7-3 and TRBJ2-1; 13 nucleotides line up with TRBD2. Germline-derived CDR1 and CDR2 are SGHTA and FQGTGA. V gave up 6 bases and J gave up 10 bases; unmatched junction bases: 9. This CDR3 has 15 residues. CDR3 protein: CASSPGTSGKSEQFF. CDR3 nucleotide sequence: TGTGCCAGCAGTCCGGGGACTAGCGGGAAATCGGAGCAGTTCTTC.

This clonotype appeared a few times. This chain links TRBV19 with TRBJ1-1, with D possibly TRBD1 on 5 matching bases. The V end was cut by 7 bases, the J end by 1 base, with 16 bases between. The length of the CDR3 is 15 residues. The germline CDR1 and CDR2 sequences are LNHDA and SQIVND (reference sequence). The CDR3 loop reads CASTRPGLGNTEAFF. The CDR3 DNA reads TGTGCCAGTACTCGCCCAGGGTTAGGGAACACTGAAGCTTTCTTT.

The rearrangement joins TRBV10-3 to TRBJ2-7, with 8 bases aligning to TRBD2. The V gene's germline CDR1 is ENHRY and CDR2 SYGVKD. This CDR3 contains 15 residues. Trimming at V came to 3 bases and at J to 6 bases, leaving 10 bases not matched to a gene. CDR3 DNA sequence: TGTGCCATCAGTGATTGGAGCGGGGGAGGGCGCGAGCAGTACTTC. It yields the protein CAISDWSGGGREQYF.